This entry lists 32 T cell receptor beta chains sequenced from one sample in a study of T cell responses to AZD1222 COVID-19 vaccine. Only in-frame clones appear in the TCRdb table, and some are missing; sequencing was by immunoSEQ multiplex PCR. The data hold around 100,000 clones, with 88% observed a single time. The sequencing used peripheral blood, collected 28 days after the second AZD1222 dose. These receptors all come from an adult who received the AZD1222 COVID-19 vaccine.

V is TRBV3-1 (or the pseudogene TRBV3-2) and J is TRBJ2-1; 11 bases match TRBD1. Looked up from germline, CDR1 is LGHDT and CDR2 is YNNKEL (reference sequence). The CDR3 runs to 14 residues. Trimming removed 4 bases from V and 7 bases from J; junction bases left unmatched: 3. CDR3 in amino acids: CASSLGTGGNEQFF. CDR3 nucleotides: TGTGCCAGCAGCCTTGGGACAGGGGGGAATGAGCAGTTCTTC.

V and J are TRBV7-9 and TRBJ1-5, with D unresolved. The V gene's germline CDR1 is SEHNR and CDR2 FQNEAQ (reference sequence). The CDR3 consists of 12 residues. V was shortened by 5 bases and J by 6 bases, with 8 bases between the two germline ends. DNA of the CDR3: TGTGCCAGCAGCCGCGAGTTTCAGCCCCAGCATTTT. Protein: CASSREFQPQHF.

J is TRBJ1-2 and V is TRBV19; D gene ambiguous. The CDR3 contains 14 residues. V lost 2 bases and J lost 2, with 9 bases in between. Germline V gene sequence: CDR1 LNHDA, CDR2 SQIVND (reference sequence). CDR3 region: CASSIKDSNYGYTF. Written as DNA, the CDR3 is TGTGCCAGTAGTATAAAGGATTCAAACTATGGCTACACCTTC.

Only one count was recorded for this clone. The V and J genes are TRBV27 and TRBJ1-2; maybe TRBD1 (5 bases). V was cut by 2 bases and J by 4 bases, with 8 bases left in between. CDR1 MNHEY and CDR2 SMNVEV come from the germline V gene (reference sequence). The CDR3 is 13 amino acids. The CDR3 region has the DNA TGTGCCAGCAGTTTACGACAGTTCTATGGCTACACCTTC. Translation: CASSLRQFYGYTF.

This rearrangement joins TRBV10-3 to TRBJ2-1, with 8 bases lining up with TRBD1. J lost 3 bases, V lost 5 bases, and 3 bases had no gene match. CDR3 length: 14 amino acids. Germline-derived CDR1 and CDR2 are ENHRY and SYGVKD. The CDR3 sequence is CAISPGQDYNEQFF. DNA of the CDR3: TGTGCCATCAGTCCGGGACAGGACTACAATGAGCAGTTCTTC.

J is TRBJ1-1 and V is TRBV7-2; 10 bases agree with TRBD1. V shed 2 bases, J shed 5 bases, and the junction held 8 bases outside the gene matches. The length of the CDR3 is 16 residues. Germline values: CDR1 SGHTA, CDR2 FQGNSA. CDR3 amino acids: CASSLRGPGQGTEAFF. For the CDR3, the DNA is TGTGCCAGCAGCTTACGGGGCCCGGGACAGGGGACTGAAGCTTTCTTT.

The chain is built from TRBV6-5 and TRBJ2-5; tentative D call: TRBD2 (5 bases). Germline loops: CDR1 MNHEY, CDR2 SVGAGI. CDR3 length: 15 residues. V shed 8 bases and J shed 3 bases, with 19 bases lying between them. The CDR3 region has the DNA TGTGCCAGCCATCCCAAGGGCGACGGGAAAGAGACCCAGTACTTC. It is translated as CASHPKGDGKETQYF.

The V gene is TRBV29-1, the J gene TRBJ2-7; D uncertain. Looked up from germline, CDR1 is SQVTM and CDR2 is ANQGSEA. This CDR3 is built from 13 residues. Trimming pared 0 bases from V and 1 base from J, leaving 7 bases between. CDR3 sequence: CSVEDPRSYEQYF. In DNA form, the CDR3 reads TGCAGCGTTGAAGATCCCAGATCCTACGAGCAGTACTTC.

The CDR3 here is CASRGLAAYTGELFF. CDR3 in DNA: TGTGCCAGCAGGGGACTAGCGGCCTACACCGGGGAGCTGTTTTTT. This chain joins TRBV6-5 and TRBJ2-2; the match to TRBD2 covers 11 bases. Trimming took 6 bases from V and 3 from J; bases not matched to a gene: 3. The germline V gene encodes CDR1 MNHEY and CDR2 SVGAGI. The CDR3 has 15 residues.

The chain is built from TRBV9 and TRBJ1-1, with 7 bases aligning to TRBD1. V shed 5 bases, J shed 3 bases, and the junction held 13 bases outside the gene matches. CDR1 SGDLS and CDR2 YYNGEE come from the germline V gene. CDR3 length equals 16 residues. As DNA, the CDR3 is TGTGCCAGCAGTGATAGAAACAGGGGTCGGGACACTGAAGCTTTCTTT. This gives the protein CASSDRNRGRDTEAFF.

The rearrangement links TRBV4-3 to TRBJ1-5; weak D call: TRBD1 (5 bases). V lost 4 bases, J lost 2 bases, and 18 bases lay in between. CDR1 is LGHNA and CDR2 is YSLEER in the germline V gene. The CDR3 totals 17 residues. The CDR3 is CASSPNRFLGGNQPQHF. CDR3 nucleotide sequence: TGCGCCAGCAGCCCAAACCGTTTCCTAGGGGGCAATCAGCCCCAGCATTTT.

The V call is TRBV5-8, the J call TRBJ2-2; D is unresolved. This CDR3 spans 15 amino acids. Germline V CDR1 and CDR2: SGHTS, YDEGEE. Trimming took off 1 base at V and 3 bases at J, with 10 bases between the two ends. CDR3 sequence (DNA): TGTGCCAGCAGCTTGATGGGTCGGGACACCGGGGAGCTGTTTTTT. Translating gives CASSLMGRDTGELFF.

This clone turned up a few times. The chain links TRBV19 to TRBJ1-4, with unresolved D. Trimming left V 5 bases short and J 7 bases short, with 8 bases between. CDR1 is LNHDA, CDR2 SQIVND, per germline (reference sequence). The CDR3 contains 12 residues. The CDR3 region has the DNA TGTGCCAGTAGTGGAGGGATTGAAAAACTGTTTTTT. Amino acid sequence: CASSGGIEKLFF.

The rearrangement uses TRBV28 and TRBJ1-6; D perhaps matches TRBD1 (5 bases). V was trimmed by 6 bases and J by 3 bases, leaving 15 bases between them. CDR1 and CDR2 from the germline V gene are MDHEN and SYDVKM. The CDR3 has 16 residues. The CDR3 sequence: CASSRREVNYNSPLHF. The DNA of the CDR3 is TGTGCCAGCAGCCGCAGGGAGGTAAACTATAATTCACCCCTCCACTTT.

This clone has a single count. V is TRBV2 and J is TRBJ1-5; D uncertain. Trimming removed 4 bases at V and 0 bases at J, with 10 bases between. In germline, CDR1 is SNHLY, CDR2 FYNNEI. This CDR3 comprises 15 residues. CDR3 region: CASSGVVNSNQPQHF. In DNA form, the CDR3 reads TGTGCCAGCAGTGGGGTCGTGAATAGCAATCAGCCCCAGCATTTT.

The gene calls are TRBV23-1 and TRBJ2-7; D is unclear. TRBV23-1 counts as an open reading frame of uncertain function. The V end was cut by 0 bases, the J end by 0 bases, with 9 bases between. CDR3 length equals 15 residues. The CDR3 is CASSQSREPSYEQYF. CDR3 in DNA: TGCGCCAGCAGTCAATCCCGTGAGCCCTCCTACGAGCAGTACTTC.

This clone was counted only a few times. CDR3 nucleotides: TGCAGCGTTGGGGTAGAGCGCCTCGGGTCCCAGTACTTC. Translating gives CSVGVERLGSQYF. The chain uses TRBV29-1 and TRBJ2-5, with D uncertain. Germline V gene lookup returns CDR1 SQVTM and CDR2 ANQGSEA. The CDR3 consists of 13 residues. The ends were cut back, 4 bases at V and 9 bases at J, with 18 bases in the middle.

The chain employs TRBV7-2 and TRBJ1-1, with no clear D. Trimming took 5 bases from V and 5 from J, leaving 9 bases between them. The length of the CDR3 is 12 residues. Germline CDR1 SGHTA, CDR2 FQGNSA. CDR3 amino acids: CASSRLLTEAFF. CDR3 bases: TGTGCCAGCAGCCGATTGTTGACTGAAGCTTTCTTT.

The chain joins TRBV29-1 to TRBJ2-3; tentatively, D is TRBD2 (5 bases). Between the trimmed V and J ends, which lost 5 bases and 1 base, there was a span of 13 bases. Germline loops: CDR1 SQVTM, CDR2 ANQGSEA. This CDR3 is built from 14 residues. The CDR3, as DNA: TGCAGCGTTCGGGTAGGAGGAGGCACAGATACGCAGTATTTT. Protein product: CSVRVGGGTDTQYF.

A note on this clone: In the same sample, other DNA sequences code for this CDR3. The J gene is TRBJ2-7, the V gene TRBV2, with D possibly being TRBD2 (5 bases). Between the trimmed V and J ends, which lost 2 bases and 4 bases, there was a span of 6 bases. The CDR3 is 12 residues long. Germline-derived CDR1 and CDR2 are SNHLY and FYNNEI. The CDR3 is CASSERGYEQYF. The CDR3 bases are TGTGCCAGCAGTGAACGGGGATACGAGCAGTACTTC.

The chain joins TRBV5-4 to TRBJ2-7; TRBD1 matches 9 bases. CDR3 length: 15 residues. Trimming removed 4 bases from V and 1 base from J; junction bases left unmatched: 6. Germline loops: CDR1 SGHNT, CDR2 YYREEE (reference sequence). CDR3 in amino acids: CASSLTGTGSYEQYF. CDR3 sequence (DNA): TGTGCCAGCAGCCTGACCGGGACAGGGTCCTACGAGCAGTACTTC.

The J gene is TRBJ1-3, the V gene TRBV5-1, with D possibly TRBD1 on 6 matching bases. Germline-derived CDR1 and CDR2 are SGHRS and YFSETQ. V lost 5 bases to trimming and J lost 4 bases, with 7 bases between them. This CDR3 comprises 12 residues. CDR3: CASRDSGNTIYF. CDR3 sequence (DNA): TGCGCCAGCAGGGACAGCGGAAACACCATATATTTT.

The chain combines TRBV28 with TRBJ2-1; D uncertain. CDR3 size: 16 residues. Germline CDR1 and CDR2: MDHEN and SYDVKM. The V end lost 3 bases, the J end lost 0 bases, and 12 bases lay between the germline ends. The CDR3 spells CASSFFNPSSYNEQFF. DNA of the CDR3: TGTGCCAGCAGTTTCTTCAACCCAAGCTCCTACAATGAGCAGTTCTTC. The entire variable domain, with the rest obtained from reference TRBV28 and TRBJ2-1, is as follows: DVKVTQSSRYLVKRTGEKVFLECVQDMDHENMFWYRQDPGLGLRLIYFSYDVKMKEKGDIPEGYSVSREKKERFSLILESASTNQTSMYLCASSFFNPSSYNEQFFGPGTRLTVL.

About this clone itself: The sample contains more than one DNA sequence encoding this CDR3. The chain employs TRBV7-9 and TRBJ1-1; TRBD1 matches at 8 bases. V shed 1 base, J shed 5 bases, and the junction held 0 bases outside the gene matches. CDR1 and CDR2 from the germline V gene are SEHNR and FQNEAQ (reference sequence). The CDR3 is 13 amino acids. CDR3 amino acids: CASSLGQGTEAFF. DNA for the CDR3: TGTGCCAGCAGCTTAGGACAGGGGACTGAAGCTTTCTTT.

The chain links TRBV12-3 or TRBV12-4 to TRBJ1-1; D ambiguous. The germline V and J ends were trimmed by 6 bases and 1 base, with 9 bases remaining between them. There are 13 residues in the CDR3. Written as DNA, the CDR3 is TGTGCCAGCAGCAAAACAGCGAACACTGAAGCTTTCTTT. Translation: CASSKTANTEAFF.

The chain carries TRBV29-1 and TRBJ2-2; no clear D. Looked up from germline, CDR1 is SQVTM and CDR2 is ANQGSEA. The CDR3 totals 13 residues. V dropped 7 bases and J dropped 4 bases, with 13 bases sitting between them. The CDR3 coding sequence is TGCAGCGGGGAAGGTCAGCTCACCGGGGAGCTGTTTTTT. Translating it yields CSGEGQLTGELFF.

The chain has TRBV6-5 and TRBJ2-4, with D hard to call. Germline CDR1 and CDR2: MNHEY and SVGAGI. The CDR3 runs 15 residues. V dropped 0 bases and J dropped 0 bases, with 6 bases sitting between them. CDR3 sequence (DNA): TGTGCCAGCAGTTACTCATCACTAGCCAAAAACATTCAGTACTTC. It specifies CASSYSSLAKNIQYF.

The chain has TRBV3-1 (or the pseudogene TRBV3-2) and TRBJ1-2; perhaps TRBD1 as D (6 bases). Germline V gives CDR1 LGHDT, CDR2 YNNKEL (reference sequence). V was shortened by 7 bases and J by 4 bases, with 19 bases between the two germline ends. CDR3 length: 15 amino acids. CDR3 nucleotide sequence: TGTGCCAGCACCCTCCAGGGGTCCCCTCTCTATGGCTACACCTTC. This sequence encodes CASTLQGSPLYGYTF.

This clone was observed once. The chain employs TRBV5-4 and TRBJ1-1; D is ambiguous. The CDR3 loop spans 13 amino acids. Trimming took 1 base from V and 3 from J, leaving 7 bases between them. Germline values: CDR1 SGHNT, CDR2 YYREEE (reference sequence). The CDR3, as DNA: TGTGCCAGCAGCTTGCCACCCCACACTGAAGCTTTCTTT. The encoded protein is CASSLPPHTEAFF.

The V and J genes are TRBV28 and TRBJ2-7, with 7 nucleotides matching TRBD1. With V trimmed by 5 bases and J by 0 bases, 19 bases remained unmatched. The CDR3 contains 19 residues. Germline lookup yields CDR1 MDHEN and CDR2 SYDVKM. The CDR3 sequence: CASSTTILRGTVDSYEQYF. DNA of the CDR3: TGTGCCAGCAGTACGACAATCCTAAGGGGGACAGTCGACTCCTACGAGCAGTACTTC.

This chain connects TRBV11-2 to TRBJ2-2; unclear D gene. CDR1 is SGHAT, CDR2 FQNNGV, per germline. The CDR3 extends over 16 amino acids. V was clipped by 4 bases and J by 1 base, with 13 bases between them. The CDR3 here is CASSYHSGGNTGELFF. CDR3 coding DNA: TGTGCCAGCAGCTACCACTCGGGCGGGAACACCGGGGAGCTGTTTTTT. The full variable domain, in which reference TRBV11-2 and TRBJ2-2 provide the parts outside the CDR3, is EAGVAQSPRYKIIEKRQSVAFWCNPISGHATLYWYQQILGQGPKLLIQFQNNGVVDDSQLPKDRFSAERLKGVDSTLKIQPAKLEDSAVYLCASSYHSGGNTGELFFGEGSRLTVL.

The chain couples TRBV6-5 to TRBJ1-1; D is perhaps TRBD1 (5 bases). The germline V gene has CDR1 MNHEY and CDR2 SVGAGI. Trimming removed 10 bases at V and 0 bases at J, with 15 bases between. CDR3 size: 14 residues. CDR3 protein: CAIRSQGLNTEAFF. The DNA for the CDR3 is TGTGCCATCAGATCCCAGGGATTGAACACTGAAGCTTTCTTT.